These 27 T cell receptor beta chains were sequenced from one sample in a study of spatial heterogeneity in lung cancer. TCRdb re-called the 5' RACE reads with MiXCR, one entry per CDR3 protein. The sample carries some 23,000 distinct CDR3 sequences, about 7.2% recorded once. Time point in this sample: sample taken at primary tumor resection. The sample here was PBMCs, taken at surgery. Receptor source: a male donor with early-stage non-small cell lung cancer.

The table lists this clonotype with many counts. The chain carries TRBV4-1 and TRBJ2-1; 11 positions agree with TRBD2. Germline-derived CDR1 and CDR2 are MGHRA and YSYEKL. CDR3 length equals 16 residues. V lost 4 bases, J lost 9 bases, and 11 bases stayed unmatched. The DNA of the CDR3 is TGCGCCAGCAGCCTCACCGGGACTAGCGGCCACAGTGAGCAGTTCTTC. Its protein is CASSLTGTSGHSEQFF.

CDR3 sequence reads: CASIRTSVTDTQYF. The CDR3, as DNA: TGTGCCAGCATCCGGACTAGCGTCACAGATACGCAGTATTTT. This sequence joins TRBV6-6 and TRBJ2-3, with 9 bases that match TRBD2. Trimming removed 7 bases from V and 2 bases from J; junction bases left unmatched: 4. This CDR3 is built from 14 residues. Germline V gene sequence: CDR1 MNHNY, CDR2 SVGAGI (reference sequence).

This clonotype was seen many times. The V gene is TRBV5-5, the J gene TRBJ2-7; D gene ambiguous. V was pared by 0 bases and J by 7 bases, with 8 bases between. Looked up from germline, CDR1 is SGHKS and CDR2 is YYEKEE (reference sequence). The CDR3 has 12 amino acids. The CDR3 sequence: CASSLVGREQYV. The CDR3 bases are TGTGCCAGCAGCTTGGTGGGCAGAGAGCAGTACGTC.

This clonotype has more than one count but fewer than ten. The genes are TRBV28 and TRBJ1-6, with 9 bases identical to TRBD1. The V gene's germline CDR1 is MDHEN and CDR2 SYDVKM. Trimming took 5 bases from V and 7 from J; bases not matched to a gene: 6. This CDR3 is built from 15 residues. CDR3 sequence: CASSTSGTGNSPLHF. Here the CDR3 DNA reads TGTGCCAGCAGTACATCCGGGACAGGGAATTCACCCCTCCACTTT. The full variable domain, rest sourced from reference TRBV28 and TRBJ1-6, is DVKVTQSSRYLVKRTGEKVFLECVQDMDHENMFWYRQDPGLGLRLIYFSYDVKMKEKGDIPEGYSVSREKKERFSLILESASTNQTSMYLCASSTSGTGNSPLHFGNGTRLTVT.

V and J are TRBV18 and TRBJ2-3; 8 positions agree with TRBD2. This CDR3 has 16 amino acids. Germline values: CDR1 KGHSH, CDR2 LQKENI. After removal of 6 bases from V and 2 bases from J, the junction contained 10 bases not matched to a gene. The CDR3 is CASSRLSGKITDTQYF. CDR3 sequence (DNA): TGTGCCAGCTCTCGGCTTAGCGGGAAGATCACAGATACGCAGTATTTT.

Within the sample, this clonotype is medium-sized. DNA for the CDR3: TGCGCCAGCAGCTTGTGGCAGGGGGGAATCCAAGAGACCCAGTACTTC. This gives the protein CASSLWQGGIQETQYF. The rearrangement links TRBV5-1 to TRBJ2-5; D may be TRBD1 (7 bases). There are 16 residues in the CDR3. The germline gives CDR1 SGHRS, CDR2 YFSETQ. V shed 1 base and J shed 1 base, with 14 bases lying between them.

This clonotype was found a few times. This rearrangement joins TRBV20-1 to TRBJ1-2; 8 positions agree with TRBD1. V gave up 2 bases and J gave up 3 bases; unmatched junction bases: 5. Germline CDR1 reads DFQATT; CDR2 reads SNEGSKA (reference sequence). The CDR3 consists of 14 residues. DNA of the CDR3: TGCAGTGCTAGAAACAGGGGGATTGACTATGGCTACACCTTC. As protein: CSARNRGIDYGYTF.

This clonotype came up many times. J is TRBJ1-2 and V is TRBV4-2; no clear D gene. Between the trimmed V and J ends, which lost 0 bases and 0 bases, there was a span of 8 bases. This CDR3 comprises 15 residues. The V gene's germline CDR1 is LGHNA and CDR2 YNFKEQ. CDR3 nucleotides: TGTGCCAGCAGCCAAGAAGTCCGGACTAACTATGGCTACACCTTC. Protein sequence: CASSQEVRTNYGYTF.

This clonotype was counted only a few times. The V and J genes are TRBV11-2 and TRBJ2-7; D may be TRBD2 (5 bases). The V gene's germline CDR1 is SGHAT and CDR2 FQNNGV. The length of the CDR3 is 14 residues. The V gene lost 1 base and the J gene lost 1 base, with 8 bases spanning the gap. CDR3 residues: CASSLVPGSYEQYF. CDR3 DNA: TGTGCCAGCAGCTTAGTTCCGGGATCCTACGAGCAGTACTTC.

This clonotype showed up many times. The chain is built from TRBV24-1 and TRBJ2-7; D could derive from TRBD1 or TRBD2 (6 bases each). This CDR3 is built from 13 residues. V lost 4 bases and J 6 bases, leaving 12 bases between the germline ends. The germline V gene encodes CDR1 KGHDR and CDR2 SFDVKD. CDR3 region: CATSDRTAGEQYF. CDR3 coding DNA: TGTGCCACCAGTGACCGGACAGCGGGCGAGCAGTACTTC.

By sample share, this clonotype is medium-sized. V gene TRBV28 combines with J gene TRBJ1-1; TRBD1 is a possible D gene (6 bases). CDR1 is MDHEN and CDR2 is SYDVKM in the germline V gene. This CDR3 has 14 residues. V was clipped by 5 bases and J by 6 bases, with 16 bases between them. The CDR3 is CASSAGAPAPEAFF. The CDR3 coding sequence is TGTGCCAGCAGTGCAGGGGCCCCGGCCCCTGAAGCTTTCTTT.

At least ten counts were recorded for this clonotype. The CDR3 here is CSVEDLTDEAFF. CDR3 bases: TGCAGCGTTGAAGATCTGACAGATGAAGCTTTCTTT. The chain recombines TRBV29-1 with TRBJ1-1, with D maybe TRBD1 (5 bases). V was cut by 0 bases and J by 7 bases, with 9 bases left in between. Looked up from germline, CDR1 is SQVTM and CDR2 is ANQGSEA. The CDR3 covers 12 residues.

This clonotype was counted at least ten times. The chain links TRBV6-2 or TRBV6-3 to TRBJ2-1, with D perhaps TRBD2 (5 bases). The CDR3 has 17 residues. Germline CDR1 and CDR2: MNHEY and SVGEGT. Trimming stripped 3 bases from V and 9 bases from J, with 24 bases between. CDR3 residues: CASSYRHFSADAGEQFF. In DNA form, the CDR3 reads TGTGCCAGCAGTTATAGGCACTTTTCGGCCGACGCGGGTGAGCAGTTCTTC.

The chain joins TRBV28 to TRBJ2-5, with 10 positions matching TRBD2. CDR1 is MDHEN, CDR2 SYDVKM, per germline. This CDR3 comprises 15 residues. Germline trimming cut 5 bases from V and 9 bases from J; bases unmatched to any gene: 12. The CDR3 is CASSPPLAGLEAQYF. The CDR3 nucleotides are TGTGCCAGCAGTCCCCCACTAGCGGGATTGGAGGCCCAGTACTTC.

This clonotype has a count of ten or more. The J gene is TRBJ2-3, the V gene TRBV4-3; D is ambiguous. The germline V and J ends were trimmed by 3 bases and 6 bases, with 10 bases remaining between them. The CDR3 covers 13 residues. CDR1 LGHNA and CDR2 YSLEER come from the germline V gene. In DNA form, the CDR3 reads TGCGCCAGCAGCCAGGGCAACATGGATACGCAGTATTTT. Protein: CASSQGNMDTQYF.

There are many counts of this clonotype. The chain combines TRBV12-3 or TRBV12-4 with TRBJ1-3; D may be TRBD1 (6 bases). There are 14 residues in the CDR3. V was trimmed by 6 bases and J by 0 bases, leaving 9 bases between them. The CDR3 sequence: CASRTGPSGNTIYF. The CDR3 DNA reads TGTGCCAGCAGAACAGGGCCCTCTGGAAACACCATATATTTT.

This clonotype has at least ten counts. The CDR3 sequence: CSAISGRTDTQYF. In nucleotides, the CDR3 is TGCAGTGCTATTAGCGGGAGGACAGATACGCAGTATTTT. The chain employs TRBV20-1 and TRBJ2-3; 10 bases agree with TRBD2. This CDR3 comprises 13 residues. CDR1 is DFQATT, CDR2 SNEGSKA, per germline (reference sequence). J lost 3 bases, V lost 4 bases, and 1 base had no gene match.

V gene TRBV7-2 combines with J gene TRBJ1-1; the match to TRBD1 covers 9 bases. The trim removed 5 bases at V and 8 bases at J, leaving 6 bases unmatched. The CDR3 is 13 residues long. Per the germline V gene, CDR1 is SGHTA and CDR2 is FQGNSA. The chain's CDR3 is CASSPGGQGEAFF. The CDR3 coding sequence is TGTGCCAGCAGCCCAGGGGGACAGGGAGAAGCTTTCTTT.

This clonotype was counted ten times or more. V gene TRBV3-1 combines with J gene TRBJ1-2; 9 nucleotides line up with TRBD1. This CDR3 comprises 15 residues. In germline, CDR1 is LGHDT, CDR2 YNNKEL (reference sequence). V lost 2 bases to trimming and J lost 2 bases; unmatched junction nucleotides: 3. CDR3 residues: CASSQTGQGNYGYTF. CDR3 DNA sequence: TGTGCCAGCAGCCAAACGGGACAGGGAAACTATGGCTACACCTTC. Based on the CDR3 plus reference TRBV3-1 and TRBJ1-2, the full variable domain is DTAVSQTPKYLVTQMGNDKSIKCEQNLGHDTMYWYKQDSKKFLKIMFSYNNKELIINETVPNRFSPKSPDKAHLNLHINSLELGDSAVYFCASSQTGQGNYGYTFGSGTRLTVV.

In its sample, this clonotype was seen a few times. The V and J genes are TRBV6-5 and TRBJ2-2; D is possibly TRBD1 (6 bases). Germline CDR1 is MNHEY and CDR2 is SVGAGI. The CDR3 spans 15 residues. The V gene lost 5 bases and the J gene lost 2 bases, with 12 bases spanning the gap. CDR3 nucleotide sequence: TGTGCCAGCAGTATGGCCAGGGGAAACACCGGGGAGCTGTTTTTT. It yields the protein CASSMARGNTGELFF.

CDR3 amino acids: CASSPDLNYGYTF. The CDR3 DNA sequence: TGTGCCAGCAGCCCAGATCTTAACTATGGCTACACCTTC. V usage is TRBV11-2 and J usage is TRBJ1-2; no definite D call. The CDR3 runs to 13 residues. The ends were cut back, 5 bases at V and 1 base at J, with 8 bases in the middle. Germline V CDR1 and CDR2: SGHAT, FQNNGV.

CDR3 amino acids: CSAVRDRGYNEQFF. For the CDR3, the DNA is TGCAGTGCTGTCCGGGACAGGGGATACAATGAGCAGTTCTTC. This sequence joins TRBV20-1 and TRBJ2-1, with 10 bases aligning to TRBD1. Per germline, CDR1 DFQATT and CDR2 SNEGSKA (reference sequence). V was clipped by 5 bases and J by 4 bases; unmatched bases: 5. There are 14 residues in the CDR3.

This clonotype was seen repeatedly, ten times or more. The chain joins TRBV28 to TRBJ2-1, with D possibly being TRBD2 (6 bases). CDR1 and CDR2 (germline): MDHEN, SYDVKM. This CDR3 comprises 15 residues. Deletions cut 7 bases from V and 2 bases from J, with 15 bases between. DNA of the CDR3: TGTGCCAGCACGTCCGGGGGACTGACCTACAATGAGCAGTTCTTC. Its protein product is CASTSGGLTYNEQFF. Using reference TRBV28 and TRBJ2-1 for the parts outside the CDR3, the full variable domain is DVKVTQSSRYLVKRTGEKVFLECVQDMDHENMFWYRQDPGLGLRLIYFSYDVKMKEKGDIPEGYSVSREKKERFSLILESASTNQTSMYLCASTSGGLTYNEQFFGPGTRLTVL.

V is TRBV10-2 and J is TRBJ2-7; D remains ambiguous. V was pared by 7 bases and J by 3 bases, with 7 bases between. Germline V CDR1 and CDR2: WSHSY, SAAADI. CDR3 size: 11 residues. DNA of the CDR3: TGCGCCAGCATGTTGAACTACGAGCAGTACTTC. Its translation is CASMLNYEQYF.

This clonotype was counted many times. The chain links TRBV4-2 to TRBJ1-1; no clear D. CDR3 length equals 19 residues. Germline V CDR1 and CDR2: LGHNA, YNFKEQ. V was pared by 2 bases and J by 0 bases, with 22 bases between. CDR3 DNA sequence: TGTGCCAGCAGCCAAATTTTATCTACGAGATCGTCTATGAACACTGAAGCTTTCTTT. It yields the protein CASSQILSTRSSMNTEAFF.

This clonotype came up many times. This chain uses TRBV27 with TRBJ2-3; possible D gene TRBD2, 6 bases. Germline-derived CDR1 and CDR2 are MNHEY and SMNVEV (reference sequence). This CDR3 has 15 amino acids. Trimming shortened V by 0 bases and J by 6 bases, and 13 bases separated the two germline ends. The CDR3 nucleotides read TGTGCCAGCAGTTTATCGCCACTAGCAACGGATACGCAGTATTTT. Translation: CASSLSPLATDTQYF.

This clonotype was picked up a small number of times. The chain is built from TRBV12-3 or TRBV12-4 and TRBJ1-2; the D is unclear. V shed 3 bases and J shed 4 bases, with 6 bases lying between them. This CDR3 is 12 amino acids long. CDR3 DNA sequence: TGTGCCAGCAGTTTGACGGTCTATGGCTACACCTTC. This translates into CASSLTVYGYTF.